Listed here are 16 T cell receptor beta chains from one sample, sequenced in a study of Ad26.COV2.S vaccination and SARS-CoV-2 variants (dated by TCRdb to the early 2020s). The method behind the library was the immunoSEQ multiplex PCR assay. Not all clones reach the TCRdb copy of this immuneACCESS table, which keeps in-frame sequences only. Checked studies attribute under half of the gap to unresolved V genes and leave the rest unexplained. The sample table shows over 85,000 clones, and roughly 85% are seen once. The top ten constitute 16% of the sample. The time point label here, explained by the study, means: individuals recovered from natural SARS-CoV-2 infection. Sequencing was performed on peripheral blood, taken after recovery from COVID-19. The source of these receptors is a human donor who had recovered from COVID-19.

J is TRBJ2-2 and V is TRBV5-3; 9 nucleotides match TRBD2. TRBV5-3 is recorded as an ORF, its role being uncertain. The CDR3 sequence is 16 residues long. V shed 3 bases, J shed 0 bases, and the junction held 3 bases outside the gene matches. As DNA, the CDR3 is TGTGCCAGAAGCTCATCTAGCGGGACGAACACCGGGGAGCTGTTTTTT. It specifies CARSSSSGTNTGELFF.

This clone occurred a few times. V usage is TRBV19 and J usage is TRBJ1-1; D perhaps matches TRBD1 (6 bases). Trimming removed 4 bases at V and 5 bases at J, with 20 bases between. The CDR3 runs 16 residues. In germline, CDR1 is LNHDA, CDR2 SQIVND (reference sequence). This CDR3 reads CASSSNIRGRGTEAFF. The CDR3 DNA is TGTGCCAGTAGTAGCAATATCAGGGGCCGTGGTACTGAAGCTTTCTTT.

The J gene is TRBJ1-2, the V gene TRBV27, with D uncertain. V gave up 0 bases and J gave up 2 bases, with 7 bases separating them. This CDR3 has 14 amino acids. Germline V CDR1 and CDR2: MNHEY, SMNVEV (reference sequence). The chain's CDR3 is CASSLSTGNYGYTF. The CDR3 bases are TGTGCCAGCAGTTTATCTACGGGGAACTATGGCTACACCTTC.

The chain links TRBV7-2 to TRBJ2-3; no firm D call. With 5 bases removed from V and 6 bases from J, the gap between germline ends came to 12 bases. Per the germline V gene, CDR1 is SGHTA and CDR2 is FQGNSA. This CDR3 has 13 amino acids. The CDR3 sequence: CASSPQIRDTQYF. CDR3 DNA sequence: TGTGCCAGCAGCCCCCAGATTCGGGATACGCAGTATTTT.

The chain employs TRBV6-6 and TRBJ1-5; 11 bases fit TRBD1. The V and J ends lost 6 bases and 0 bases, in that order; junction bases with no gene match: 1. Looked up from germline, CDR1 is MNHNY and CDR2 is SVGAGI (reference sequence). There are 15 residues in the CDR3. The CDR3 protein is CASRGTGGSNQPQHF. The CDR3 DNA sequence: TGTGCCAGCAGGGGGACAGGGGGTAGCAATCAGCCCCAGCATTTT.

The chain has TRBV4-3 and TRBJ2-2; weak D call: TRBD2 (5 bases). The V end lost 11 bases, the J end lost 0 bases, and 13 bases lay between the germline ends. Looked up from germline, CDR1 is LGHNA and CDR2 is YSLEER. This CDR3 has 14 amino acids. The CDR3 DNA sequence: TGCGCCGGGAGAAGGAACGCGAACACCGGGGAGCTGTTTTTT. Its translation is CAGRRNANTGELFF.

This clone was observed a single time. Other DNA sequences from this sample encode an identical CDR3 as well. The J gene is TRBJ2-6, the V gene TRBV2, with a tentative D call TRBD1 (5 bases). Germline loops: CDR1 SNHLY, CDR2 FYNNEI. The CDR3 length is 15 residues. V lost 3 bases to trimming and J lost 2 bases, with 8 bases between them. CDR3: CASSDAGTGANVLTF. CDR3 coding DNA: TGTGCCAGCAGTGACGCAGGGACTGGGGCCAACGTCCTGACTTTC.

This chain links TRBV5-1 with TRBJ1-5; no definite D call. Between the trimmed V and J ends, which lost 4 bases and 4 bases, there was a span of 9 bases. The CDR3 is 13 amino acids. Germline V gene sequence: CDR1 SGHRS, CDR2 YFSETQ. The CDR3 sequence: CASSADGNQPQHF. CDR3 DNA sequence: TGCGCCAGCAGCGCGGACGGGAATCAGCCCCAGCATTTT.

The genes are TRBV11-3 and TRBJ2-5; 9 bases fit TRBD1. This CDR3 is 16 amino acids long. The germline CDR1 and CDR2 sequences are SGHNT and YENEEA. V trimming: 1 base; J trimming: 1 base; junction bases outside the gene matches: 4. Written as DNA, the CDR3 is TGTGCCAGCAGCTTAGCCGGGACAGGGACCCAAGAGACCCAGTACTTC. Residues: CASSLAGTGTQETQYF.

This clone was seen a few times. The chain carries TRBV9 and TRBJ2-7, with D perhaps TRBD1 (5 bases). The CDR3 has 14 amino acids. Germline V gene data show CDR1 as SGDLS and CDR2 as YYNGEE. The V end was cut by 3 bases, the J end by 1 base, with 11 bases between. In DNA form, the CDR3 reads TGTGCCAGCAGCGCGACAGCCACGTCCTACGAGCAGTACTTC. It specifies CASSATATSYEQYF.

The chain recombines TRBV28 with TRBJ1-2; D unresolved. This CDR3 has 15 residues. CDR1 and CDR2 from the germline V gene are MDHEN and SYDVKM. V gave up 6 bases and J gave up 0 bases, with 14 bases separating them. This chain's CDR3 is CASSPFESANYGYTF. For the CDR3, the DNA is TGTGCCAGCAGCCCCTTTGAGTCAGCTAACTATGGCTACACCTTC.

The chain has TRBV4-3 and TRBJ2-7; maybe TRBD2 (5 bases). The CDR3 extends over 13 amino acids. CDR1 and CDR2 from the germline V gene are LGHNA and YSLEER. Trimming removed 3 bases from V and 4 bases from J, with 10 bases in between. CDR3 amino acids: CASSQNRGYEQYF. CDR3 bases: TGCGCCAGCAGCCAGAACCGGGGATACGAGCAGTACTTC.

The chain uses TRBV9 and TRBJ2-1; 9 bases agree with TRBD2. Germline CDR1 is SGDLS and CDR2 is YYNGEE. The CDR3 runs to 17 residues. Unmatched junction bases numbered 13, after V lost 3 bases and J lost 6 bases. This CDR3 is CASSAGGAGGGGNEQFF. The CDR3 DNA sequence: TGTGCCAGCAGCGCCGGCGGCGCGGGAGGGGGAGGCAATGAGCAGTTCTTC.

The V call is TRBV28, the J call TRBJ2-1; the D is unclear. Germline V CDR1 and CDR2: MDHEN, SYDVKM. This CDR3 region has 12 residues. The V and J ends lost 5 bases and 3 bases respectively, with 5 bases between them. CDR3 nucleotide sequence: TGTGCCAGCAGTATTAGCTACAATGAGCAGTTCTTC. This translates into CASSISYNEQFF. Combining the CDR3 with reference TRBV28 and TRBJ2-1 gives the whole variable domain DVKVTQSSRYLVKRTGEKVFLECVQDMDHENMFWYRQDPGLGLRLIYFSYDVKMKEKGDIPEGYSVSREKKERFSLILESASTNQTSMYLCASSISYNEQFFGPGTRLTVL.

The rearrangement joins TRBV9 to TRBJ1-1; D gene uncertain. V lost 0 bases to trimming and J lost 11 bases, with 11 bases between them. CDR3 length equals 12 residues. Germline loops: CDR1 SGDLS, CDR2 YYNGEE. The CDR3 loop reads CASSVVTTGAFF. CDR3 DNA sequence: TGTGCCAGCAGCGTAGTTACAACTGGGGCTTTCTTT.

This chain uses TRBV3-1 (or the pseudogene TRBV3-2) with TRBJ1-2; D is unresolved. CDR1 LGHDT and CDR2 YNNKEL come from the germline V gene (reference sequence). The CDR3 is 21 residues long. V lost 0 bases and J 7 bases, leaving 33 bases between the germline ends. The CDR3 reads CASSQDLRPHIPGSRKGGYTF. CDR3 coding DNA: TGTGCCAGCAGCCAAGATCTCCGACCCCATATCCCGGGATCTCGAAAGGGTGGCTACACCTTC.